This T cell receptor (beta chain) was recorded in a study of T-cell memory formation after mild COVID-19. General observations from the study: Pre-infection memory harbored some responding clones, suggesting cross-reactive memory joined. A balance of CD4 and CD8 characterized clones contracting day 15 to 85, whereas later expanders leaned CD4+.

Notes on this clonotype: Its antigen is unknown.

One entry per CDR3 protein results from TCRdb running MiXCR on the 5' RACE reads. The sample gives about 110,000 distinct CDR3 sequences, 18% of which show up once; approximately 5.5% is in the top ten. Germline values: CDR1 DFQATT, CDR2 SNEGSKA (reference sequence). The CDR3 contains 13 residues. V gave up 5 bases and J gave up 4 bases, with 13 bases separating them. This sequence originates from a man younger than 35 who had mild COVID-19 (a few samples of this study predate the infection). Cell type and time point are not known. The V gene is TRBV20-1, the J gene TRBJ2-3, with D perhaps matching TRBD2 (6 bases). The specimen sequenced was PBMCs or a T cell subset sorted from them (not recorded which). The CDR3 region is CSARRGEPDTQYF. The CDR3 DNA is TGCAGTGCTCGGCGCGGGGAGCCAGATACGCAGTATTTT.